This TCR beta chain was profiled in a study of beta chain features in type 1 diabetes. Of note for this clone: Its specificity is unknown.

The investigators reverse transcribed all of the isolated RNA, so they sequenced expressed TCRB transcripts. Profiling relied on immunoSEQ multiplex PCR, and the TCRdb table lists in-frame clones only, not all of them. This table has 150,000 or so clones, around a tenth appearing once. Points from the study as a whole: For TCRB rearrangement, an influence of HLA type remained unresolved here. Patients with type 1 diabetes carried fewer insertions and had more deletions at their VDJ junctions. Moderate yet significant TCRB CDR3 shortening was seen in Type 1 diabetes patients in all four CD4+ subsets.

Trimming shortened V by 0 bases and J by 11 bases, and 9 bases separated the two germline ends. This CDR3 is built from 12 residues. Germline CDR1 is SGDLS and CDR2 is YYNGEE. This TCR was recovered from a man aged 18-30 years in good health. The chain is built from TRBV9 and TRBJ2-1; tentatively, D is TRBD2 (6 bases). The sample was central memory CD4+ T cells from blood. The CDR3 bases are TGTGCCAGCAGCGTAGCTGGGAGGAAGCAGTTCTTC. This translates into CASSVAGRKQFF. The whole variable domain, filled in from reference TRBV9 and TRBJ2-1, reads DSGVTQTPKHLITATGQRVTLRCSPRSGDLSVYWYQQSLDQGLQFLIQYYNGEERAKGNILERFSAQQFPDLHSELNLSSLELGDSALYFCASSVAGRKQFFGPGTRLTVL.